These 12 T cell receptor beta chains came from one sample sequenced in a study of blood T cell repertoires in COVID-19. Clones were read by immunoSEQ multiplex PCR, and TCRdb kept only the in-frame ones, dropping some. The data contain about 270,000 clones, roughly 86% of them singletons. Sample: PBMCs or T cells enriched from blood (not recorded which). These receptors all come from a woman in her 30s who had recovered from COVID-19.

The table lists this clone with a few counts. The CDR3 protein is CASSLGSPGNTIYF. CDR3 DNA sequence: TGTGCCAGCAGTTTAGGGAGTCCTGGAAACACCATATATTTT. V gene TRBV27 combines with J gene TRBJ1-3; D is uncertain. CDR3 size: 14 residues. CDR1 and CDR2 (germline): MNHEY, SMNVEV (reference sequence). The V end was cut by 2 bases, the J end by 2 bases, with 7 bases between.

The J gene is TRBJ2-5, the V gene TRBV10-3; D is perhaps TRBD2 (5 bases). The germline V gene encodes CDR1 ENHRY and CDR2 SYGVKD. This CDR3 comprises 14 residues. V lost 5 bases, J lost 4 bases, and 14 bases lay in between. The CDR3 DNA follows: TGTGCCATCAGTCGGTTAGCCGGGATAGAGACCCAGTACTTC. It translates to CAISRLAGIETQYF.

This chain connects TRBV6-1 to TRBJ1-2; tentative D call: TRBD1 (6 bases). CDR1 and CDR2 (germline): MNHNS, SASEGT. CDR3 length: 13 amino acids. V was cut by 3 bases and J by 7 bases, with 12 bases left in between. The CDR3 nucleotides read TGTGCCAGCAGTGACGACAGGTTGGGTGGCTACACCTTC. Protein sequence: CASSDDRLGGYTF.

The gene calls are TRBV7-9 and TRBJ1-1, with no clear D. Germline V gene data show CDR1 as SEHNR and CDR2 as FQNEAQ (reference sequence). V lost 5 bases, J lost 0 bases, and 13 bases lay in between. The CDR3 is made up of 15 amino acids. In nucleotides, the CDR3 is TGTGCCAGCAGCCAAAGACAAGGATTGAACACTGAAGCTTTCTTT. It codes for CASSQRQGLNTEAFF.

This clone occurred once. This chain connects TRBV7-9 to TRBJ2-5; D possibly corresponds to TRBD2 (6 bases). V dropped 0 bases and J dropped 5 bases, with 19 bases sitting between them. There are 17 residues in the CDR3. In germline, CDR1 is SEHNR, CDR2 FQNEAQ (reference sequence). CDR3 sequence reads: CASSLAPLPVGGETQYF. The CDR3 DNA reads as TGTGCCAGCAGCTTAGCCCCACTACCCGTAGGAGGGGAGACCCAGTACTTC.

The chain combines TRBV18 with TRBJ2-7; TRBD2 agrees at 7 bases. V shed 3 bases and J 0 bases; nucleotides not matched to a gene: 5. CDR3 length: 15 residues. Germline-derived CDR1 and CDR2 are KGHSH and LQKENI. Here the CDR3 reads CASSPTGTISYEQYF. CDR3 coding DNA: TGTGCCAGCTCACCGACCGGGACTATCTCCTACGAGCAGTACTTC.

This chain joins TRBV7-5 and TRBJ2-1; TRBD2 is taken as the D call from the table, unchecked against the DNA. TRBV7-5 is assigned pseudogene status. The CDR3 runs 16 residues. CDR3 protein: CARSPGLAGVNNEQFF. The DNA of the CDR3 is TGTGCCAGAAGCCCAGGACTAGCGGGGGTTAACAATGAGCAGTTCTTC.

This sequence joins TRBV6-5 and TRBJ2-1, with D uncertain. Germline V gives CDR1 MNHEY, CDR2 SVGAGI. Between the trimmed V and J ends, which lost 5 bases and 4 bases, there was a span of 12 bases. This CDR3 has 14 amino acids. CDR3 sequence reads: CASSPRILYNEQFF. The CDR3 nucleotides read TGTGCCAGCAGTCCGAGAATACTTTACAATGAGCAGTTCTTC.

V gene TRBV4-1 combines with J gene TRBJ1-3; D is unresolved. The CDR3 is made up of 19 amino acids. The germline V gene encodes CDR1 MGHRA and CDR2 YSYEKL. V gave up 5 bases and J gave up 0 bases, with 23 bases separating them. In nucleotides, the CDR3 is TGCGCCAGCAGCTATACGCCCAGTGGTCCAGGCCACTCTGGAAACACCATATATTTT. It yields the protein CASSYTPSGPGHSGNTIYF.

This clone was found once. The chain combines TRBV4-1 with TRBJ1-2, with D perhaps matching TRBD1 (5 bases). V lost 3 bases, J lost 11 bases, and 10 bases lay in between. CDR3 length: 11 amino acids. The V gene's germline CDR1 is MGHRA and CDR2 YSYEKL. CDR3 loop: CASSHIQVYTF. The CDR3, as DNA: TGCGCCAGCAGCCACATACAGGTGTACACCTTC.

V usage is TRBV19 and J usage is TRBJ1-1, with 9 bases that match TRBD1. Germline CDR1 LNHDA, CDR2 SQIVND (reference sequence). The V and J ends lost 6 bases and 5 bases, in that order; junction bases with no gene match: 4. This CDR3 has 13 amino acids. The CDR3 here is CASRTGGYTEAFF. The DNA of the CDR3 is TGTGCCAGTAGGACAGGGGGGTATACTGAAGCTTTCTTT.

The chain has TRBV7-2 and TRBJ2-7; 7 bases are a match to TRBD2. There are 16 residues in the CDR3. From germline, CDR1 is SGHTA and CDR2 FQGNSA. V was pared by 5 bases and J by 7 bases, with 17 bases of the junction left unmatched. CDR3 loop: CASSPQGVAGRREQYF. The CDR3 DNA reads as TGTGCCAGCAGCCCTCAAGGGGTAGCGGGCCGACGGGAGCAGTACTTC.